The 31 T cell receptor beta chains below all came from one sample that was sequenced in a study of blood T cell repertoires in COVID-19. Profiling relied on immunoSEQ multiplex PCR, and the TCRdb table lists in-frame clones only, not all of them. The sample contains 95,000 to 100,000 clones, 70% to 90% of which appear only once. The sample taken for sequencing was peripheral blood. These receptors were taken from a man at least 80 years old with acute or convalescent COVID-19.

This chain uses TRBV6-2 or TRBV6-3 with TRBJ1-5; 7 nucleotides agree with TRBD1. J lost 0 bases, V lost 1 base, and 9 bases had no gene match. The CDR3 runs to 18 residues. Germline CDR1 MNHEY, CDR2 SVGEGT. The CDR3 coding sequence is TGTGCCAGCAGTTACTTACCCGGGACAGCTTATAGCAATCAGCCCCAGCATTTT. Translation: CASSYLPGTAYSNQPQHF.

V gene TRBV7-2 combines with J gene TRBJ2-7; 9 bases fit TRBD2. The CDR3 covers 16 residues. The V segment lost 1 base and the J segment 4 bases; nucleotides outside the gene matches: 8. CDR1 and CDR2 (germline): SGHTA, FQGNSA. Here the CDR3 reads CASSLETSGTSYEQYF. CDR3 DNA sequence: TGTGCCAGCAGCTTAGAGACTAGCGGCACCAGTTACGAGCAGTACTTC.

The chain carries TRBV28 and TRBJ2-7; 10 bases are a match to TRBD2. CDR1 is MDHEN and CDR2 is SYDVKM in the germline V gene. The CDR3 length is 12 residues. The J segment lost 3 bases and the V segment lost 9 bases, leaving 2 bases of the junction unmatched. CDR3 sequence reads: CASGTSVYEQYF. CDR3 bases: TGTGCCAGTGGGACTAGCGTCTACGAGCAGTACTTC. The full variable domain, completed using reference TRBV28 and TRBJ2-7, is DVKVTQSSRYLVKRTGEKVFLECVQDMDHENMFWYRQDPGLGLRLIYFSYDVKMKEKGDIPEGYSVSREKKERFSLILESASTNQTSMYLCASGTSVYEQYFGPGTRLTVT.

This rearrangement joins TRBV5-4 to TRBJ1-1; the match to TRBD1 covers 8 bases. The CDR3 has 15 residues. J lost 1 base, V lost 2 bases, and 4 bases had no gene match. CDR1 and CDR2 from the germline V gene are SGHNT and YYREEE (reference sequence). In DNA form, the CDR3 reads TGTGCCAGCAGCTTCTACAGGGGGGGGAACACTGAAGCTTTCTTT. Translating gives CASSFYRGGNTEAFF.

The chain is built from TRBV7-2 and TRBJ2-1, with D maybe TRBD2 (6 bases). The CDR3 covers 17 residues. The germline V gene encodes CDR1 SGHTA and CDR2 FQGNSA. Between the trimmed V and J ends, which lost 5 bases and 4 bases, there was a span of 21 bases. Written as DNA, the CDR3 is TGTGCCAGCAGCCCATTGCGACTAGTACCTATGTACAATGAGCAGTTCTTC. It translates to CASSPLRLVPMYNEQFF.

This chain links TRBV28 with TRBJ2-3; 12 bases map to TRBD2. After removal of 6 bases from V and 3 bases from J, the junction contained 13 bases not matched to a gene. The CDR3 consists of 18 residues. Germline-derived CDR1 and CDR2 are MDHEN and SYDVKM. The CDR3 nucleotides are TGTGCCAGCAGGCCCGGGACTAGCGGGTTTAGACGGACAGATACGCAGTATTTT. Amino acids: CASRPGTSGFRRTDTQYF.

V gene TRBV29-1 combines with J gene TRBJ2-3, with 9 bases identical to TRBD1. The CDR3 runs 13 residues. Per germline, CDR1 SQVTM and CDR2 ANQGSEA. V was pared by 6 bases and J by 2 bases, with 3 bases of the junction left unmatched. This CDR3 reads CSVGDRVTDTQYF. The DNA of the CDR3 is TGCAGCGTCGGGGACAGGGTCACAGATACGCAGTATTTT.

The CDR3 region is CAWSTGTLEGYTF. CDR3 bases: TGTGCCTGGAGTACCGGGACTTTGGAGGGCTACACCTTC. This chain connects TRBV30 to TRBJ1-2; a possible D gene is TRBD1 (5 bases). The germline V gene has CDR1 GTSNPN and CDR2 SVGIG (reference sequence). The CDR3 loop spans 13 amino acids. V gave up 2 bases and J gave up 8 bases, with 15 bases separating them.

This chain joins TRBV5-1 and TRBJ2-5; a possible D gene is TRBD2 (6 bases). Trimming stripped 4 bases from V and 4 bases from J, with 11 bases between. From germline, CDR1 is SGHRS and CDR2 YFSETQ. The CDR3 consists of 13 residues. CDR3 in DNA: TGCGCCAGCAGCCCTATAGCGGCAGAGACCCAGTACTTC. Residues: CASSPIAAETQYF.

Details on this clone: Germline is not matched at one junction end, which may reflect a read error. V usage is TRBV6-6 and J usage is TRBJ1-3; D call uncertain. There are 15 residues in the CDR3. The germline V gene has CDR1 MNHNY and CDR2 SVGAGI (reference sequence). CDR3 bases: TGTGCCAGCAGTTATAGGAAGGGAGAGATTACACAAGGTGATTTT. Protein product: CASSYRKGEITQGDF.

The gene calls are TRBV3-1 (or the pseudogene TRBV3-2) and TRBJ2-1; TRBD2 matches 9 bases. The CDR3 contains 16 residues. V gave up 1 base and J gave up 7 bases; unmatched junction bases: 8. Germline V gene lookup returns CDR1 LGHDT and CDR2 YNNKEL (reference sequence). The CDR3: CASSQGFSGRRNEQFF. DNA for the CDR3: TGTGCCAGCAGCCAAGGCTTTAGCGGGAGAAGGAATGAGCAGTTCTTC.

The genes are TRBV3-1 (or the pseudogene TRBV3-2) and TRBJ1-6; 8 bases match TRBD1. Germline assignment: CDR1 LGHDT and CDR2 YNNKEL (reference sequence). There are 15 residues in the CDR3. The junction had 2 bases not matched to a gene; V was cut back by 1 base and J by 6 bases. The CDR3 nucleotides are TGTGCCAGCAGCCAAGGGACAGGGATTAATTCACCCCTCCACTTT. This encodes CASSQGTGINSPLHF.

The chain links TRBV23-1 to TRBJ1-1; D is uncertain. TRBV23-1 is an ORF for which the function is uncertain. The CDR3 runs to 13 residues. Deletions cut 3 bases from V and 6 bases from J, with 11 bases between. The CDR3 DNA sequence: TGCGCCAGCAGTCACCCCGGAGAGGCTGAAGCTTTCTTT. It yields the protein CASSHPGEAEAFF.

The V gene is TRBV9, the J gene TRBJ2-1, with 9 positions matching TRBD1. The V and J ends lost 1 base and 6 bases, in that order; junction bases with no gene match: 8. The CDR3 length is 16 residues. Germline V gene data show CDR1 as SGDLS and CDR2 as YYNGEE. As DNA, the CDR3 is TGTGCCAGCAGCGTAATGGACAGGGGTGCCACCAATGAGCAGTTCTTC. Translation gives CASSVMDRGATNEQFF.

CDR3 nucleotides: TGTGCCAGCAGTGAATTTAGCGGGAGTGGTGAGACCCAGTACTTC. Amino acid sequence: CASSEFSGSGETQYF. The chain links TRBV2 to TRBJ2-5, with 9 bases aligning to TRBD2. The V and J ends lost 2 bases and 5 bases, in that order; junction bases with no gene match: 6. Germline V gives CDR1 SNHLY, CDR2 FYNNEI. The CDR3 has 15 amino acids.

The chain recombines TRBV9 with TRBJ2-5; D gene uncertain. This CDR3 contains 13 residues. In germline, CDR1 is SGDLS, CDR2 YYNGEE. V dropped 4 bases and J dropped 0 bases, with 7 bases sitting between them. The CDR3 loop is CASSPGYQETQYF. DNA of the CDR3: TGTGCCAGCAGCCCCGGGTACCAAGAGACCCAGTACTTC.

Only a few counts were recorded for this clone. The chain employs TRBV6-6 and TRBJ1-5; the D is unclear. Germline CDR1 reads MNHNY; CDR2 reads SVGAGI (reference sequence). This CDR3 contains 13 residues. Trimming pared 4 bases from V and 0 bases from J, leaving 4 bases between. CDR3 loop: CASSSYSNQPQHF. CDR3 coding DNA: TGTGCCAGCAGTTCGTATAGCAATCAGCCCCAGCATTTT.

The CDR3 DNA reads as TGTGCCAGCAGCTTAGGCCGAGGGTCGGGAGAAAAACTGTTTTTT. Translation gives CASSLGRGSGEKLFF. The rearrangement uses TRBV7-9 and TRBJ1-4; no definite D call. This CDR3 has 15 residues. Per the germline V gene, CDR1 is SEHNR and CDR2 is FQNEAQ (reference sequence). Trimming shortened V by 1 base and J by 8 bases, and 14 bases separated the two germline ends.

The rearrangement joins TRBV7-8 to TRBJ2-5, with TRBD1 matching 8 bases. The CDR3 is 15 amino acids. Unmatched junction bases numbered 8, after V lost 3 bases and J lost 5 bases. From germline, CDR1 is SGHVS and CDR2 FQNEAQ. Here the CDR3 DNA reads TGTGCCAGCAGCTTCAGAACAGGGGGTAGCGAGACCCAGTACTTC. Translated: CASSFRTGGSETQYF.

The genes are TRBV29-1 and TRBJ2-3, with TRBD1 matching over 8 bases. J was trimmed by 2 bases and V by 6 bases; bases with no gene match: 7. Germline CDR1 reads SQVTM; CDR2 reads ANQGSEA. CDR3 length: 14 residues. The CDR3 sequence: CSVDGQGLTDTQYF. The CDR3 DNA is TGCAGCGTAGATGGACAGGGTCTCACAGATACGCAGTATTTT.

The V gene is TRBV20-1, the J gene TRBJ2-3; a weak D match, TRBD2 (6 bases). This CDR3 has 13 amino acids. Trimming stripped 3 bases from V and 3 bases from J, with 10 bases between. Germline V gives CDR1 DFQATT, CDR2 SNEGSKA (reference sequence). The CDR3 loop reads CSASYGSTDTQYF. The CDR3 nucleotides read TGCAGTGCTAGTTACGGGAGTACAGATACGCAGTATTTT.

The V and J genes are TRBV6-5 and TRBJ2-3; D is possibly TRBD2 (6 bases). CDR1 is MNHEY, CDR2 SVGAGI, per germline. The CDR3 is 13 amino acids. Between the trimmed V and J ends, which lost 5 bases and 6 bases, there was a span of 12 bases. The CDR3 DNA sequence: TGTGCCAGCAGTCCCTGGGGGGTTGATACGCAGTATTTT. Its translation: CASSPWGVDTQYF.

The gene calls are TRBV28 and TRBJ1-1; D ambiguous. CDR1 and CDR2 from the germline V gene are MDHEN and SYDVKM. This CDR3 has 12 amino acids. Trimming removed 6 bases from V and 1 base from J, with 6 bases in between. The CDR3, as DNA: TGTGCCAGCAGAGAGGGGAACACTGAAGCTTTCTTT. It is translated as CASREGNTEAFF.

The CDR3 DNA reads as TGCAGCGCCCAGCTAGCGGGAGTAGCAGATACGCAGTATTTT. It encodes CSAQLAGVADTQYF. The rearrangement links TRBV29-1 to TRBJ2-3; TRBD2 aligns across 10 bases. Looked up from germline, CDR1 is SQVTM and CDR2 is ANQGSEA. This CDR3 is 14 amino acids long. V lost 7 bases to trimming and J lost 4 bases; unmatched junction nucleotides: 8.

The chain couples TRBV28 to TRBJ1-5; D gene unclear. The CDR3 consists of 14 residues. Trimming stripped 2 bases from V and 0 bases from J, with 5 bases between. Germline CDR1 is MDHEN and CDR2 is SYDVKM. CDR3 nucleotides: TGTGCCAGCAGTTTACGGGATAGCAATCAGCCCCAGCATTTT. Amino acid sequence: CASSLRDSNQPQHF.

The chain uses TRBV11-2 and TRBJ2-7; 7 bases fit TRBD1. J gave up 3 bases and V 8 bases, and 10 bases lay outside the gene matches. In germline, CDR1 is SGHAT, CDR2 FQNNGV. This CDR3 is 14 amino acids long. DNA of the CDR3: TGTGCCAGCCGGACGGGACAGTCGAGCTACGAGCAGTACTTC. It is translated as CASRTGQSSYEQYF.

The chain joins TRBV19 to TRBJ2-7; 8 positions agree with TRBD1. Germline CDR1 reads LNHDA; CDR2 reads SQIVND (reference sequence). Unmatched junction bases numbered 9, after V lost 4 bases and J lost 4 bases. The CDR3 is 15 amino acids. The CDR3 DNA reads TGTGCCAGTAGTACTGGACAGGGCGCGGGGTACGAGCAGTACTTC. It yields the protein CASSTGQGAGYEQYF.

V gene TRBV25-1 combines with J gene TRBJ2-7; possibly TRBD2 for D (7 bases). The CDR3 covers 16 residues. CDR1 is MGHDK and CDR2 is SYGVNS in the germline V gene. V was cut by 5 bases and J by 2 bases, with 19 bases left in between. In DNA form, the CDR3 reads TGTGCCAGCAGTCCTTTGGGGGAGGGACAAACCTACGAGCAGTACTTC. Translating it yields CASSPLGEGQTYEQYF.

This chain joins TRBV27 and TRBJ2-6; 7 bases align to TRBD1. The V and J ends lost 6 bases and 0 bases, in that order; junction bases with no gene match: 8. Germline V gene data show CDR1 as MNHEY and CDR2 as SMNVEV (reference sequence). This CDR3 has 17 amino acids. The CDR3 DNA reads as TGTGCCAGCAGGTCCCCGGGACAGCGCTCTGGGGCCAACGTCCTGACTTTC. It encodes CASRSPGQRSGANVLTF.

CDR3 protein: CASSIVLAGANTGELFF. The CDR3 DNA follows: TGTGCCAGTAGTATAGTACTAGCGGGAGCGAACACCGGGGAGCTGTTTTTT. The V and J genes are TRBV19 and TRBJ2-2; 11 nucleotides align to TRBD2. V shed 1 base, J shed 0 bases, and the junction held 1 base outside the gene matches. The CDR3 covers 17 residues. Germline V lookup: CDR1 LNHDA, CDR2 SQIVND (reference sequence).

The V gene is TRBV9, the J gene TRBJ2-2; 7 nucleotides match TRBD1. Germline-derived CDR1 and CDR2 are SGDLS and YYNGEE. This CDR3 is 17 amino acids long. Losses at the gene ends were 3 bases for V and 1 base for J; bases not matched to a gene: 9. The CDR3 DNA sequence: TGTGCCAGCAGCGAACTCTCGGGACAGTTGAACACCGGGGAGCTGTTTTTT. Residues: CASSELSGQLNTGELFF.